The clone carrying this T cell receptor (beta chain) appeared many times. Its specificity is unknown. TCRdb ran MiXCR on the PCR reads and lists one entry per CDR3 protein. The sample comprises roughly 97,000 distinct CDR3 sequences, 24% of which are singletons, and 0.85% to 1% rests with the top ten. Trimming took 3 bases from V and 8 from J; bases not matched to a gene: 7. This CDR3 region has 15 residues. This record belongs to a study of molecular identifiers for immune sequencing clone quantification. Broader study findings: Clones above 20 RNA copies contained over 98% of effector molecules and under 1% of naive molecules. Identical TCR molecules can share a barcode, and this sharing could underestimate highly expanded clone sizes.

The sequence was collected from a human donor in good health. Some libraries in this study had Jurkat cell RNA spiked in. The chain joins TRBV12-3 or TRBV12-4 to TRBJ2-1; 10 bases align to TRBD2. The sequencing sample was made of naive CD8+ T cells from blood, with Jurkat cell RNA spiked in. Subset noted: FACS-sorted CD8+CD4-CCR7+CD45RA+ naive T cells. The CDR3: CASSFILAGEDEQFF. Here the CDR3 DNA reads TGTGCCAGCAGTTTTATCCTAGCGGGAGAAGATGAGCAGTTCTTC.